These T cell receptor beta chains were read from a single sample in a study of T cell responses to AZD1222 COVID-19 vaccine. Here immunoSEQ multiplex PCR was the method, and the copy in TCRdb shows in-frame clones only, minus some. The sample shows around 88,000 clones, almost 90% of them seen only once. Sequencing was performed on peripheral blood, taken on day 0 of MenACWY control vaccination. These receptors originate from an adult in good health. The conserved cysteine and the conserved F or W are not part of the CDR3 here. A clone size is listed for some rows: how often the clone was seen (once, few, many), or a class if it is expanded.

j_gene	abundance	v_gene	CDR3aa
TRBJ1-1	NA	TRBV5-1	ASSPRDSSMNTEAF
TRBJ1-4	NA	TRBV13	ASSRGSEGEKLF
TRBJ1-2	few	TRBV5-1	ASSLAGGPNYGYT
TRBJ1-2	NA	TRBV25-1	ASSGDSPYGYT
TRBJ1-1	NA	TRBV5-6	ASSLAGTGGNTEAF
TRBJ1-1	NA	TRBV4-2	ASSQDKLRLTEAF
TRBJ2-1	NA	TRBV28	ASRDLPQNNEQF
TRBJ1-1	NA	TRBV24-1	ATSDGTAEAF
TRBJ2-2	NA	TRBV5-1	ASSLGGTANTGELF
TRBJ1-6	NA	TRBV28	ASRRGRANSPLH
TRBJ1-6	NA	TRBV6-1	ASSENPTGFNSPLH